A single sample gave rise to the 9 T cell receptor beta chains below, sequenced in a study of T-cell reconstitution after alpha-beta-depleted transplantation in children. Unique molecular identifiers tagged the TCRbeta library. Using its own MiXCR run on the PCR reads, TCRdb lists one record per CDR3 protein. Of about 900,000 distinct CDR3 sequences detected, under 30% appear once; the ten largest clones hold approximately 30%. The source was PBMCs, mostly from graft donor cells, collected 360 days after TCRalphabeta/CD19-depleted stem cell transplant. The origin of the receptors is a boy under two years old who had a stem cell transplant for SCID, so the T cells may come from the graft donor.

The chain carries TRBV10-3 and TRBJ2-5; the match to TRBD1 covers 9 bases. The CDR3 loop spans 14 amino acids. The germline V gene encodes CDR1 ENHRY and CDR2 SYGVKD. J lost 5 bases, V lost 6 bases, and 7 bases had no gene match. CDR3 in amino acids: CAIRPGQGRETQYF. Written as DNA, the CDR3 is TGTGCCATCAGACCGGGACAGGGTAGGGAGACCCAGTACTTC.

This clonotype showed up just a few times. The chain uses TRBV6-1 and TRBJ2-1; perhaps TRBD2 as D (5 bases). The germline CDR1 and CDR2 sequences are MNHNS and SASEGT. The CDR3 sequence is 14 residues long. Trimming left V 8 bases short and J 5 bases short, with 16 bases between. DNA of the CDR3: TGTGCCAGCGGGAAGCGGTCCTGGAACAATGAGCAGTTCTTC. It codes for CASGKRSWNNEQFF.

The chain links TRBV10-3 to TRBJ2-4; D possibly uses TRBD1 or TRBD2 (5 bases each). Germline V gene sequence: CDR1 ENHRY, CDR2 SYGVKD. The CDR3 has 14 residues. V shed 2 bases and J shed 3 bases, with 8 bases lying between them. DNA of the CDR3: TGTGCCATCAGTGAGGGGGACGGCAAAAACATTCAGTACTTC. Residues: CAISEGDGKNIQYF.

This chain connects TRBV12-3 or TRBV12-4 to TRBJ2-1, with 11 bases fitting TRBD2. After removal of 3 bases from V and 9 bases from J, the junction contained 10 bases not matched to a gene. CDR3 length: 16 amino acids. The CDR3 DNA reads as TGTGCCAGCAGTTTTAGCGGGGGGGCCTCTTCTGCTGAGCAGTTCTTC. Amino acids: CASSFSGGASSAEQFF.

The V gene is TRBV6-6, the J gene TRBJ2-5; TRBD2 agrees at 8 bases. V shed 6 bases and J 9 bases; nucleotides not matched to a gene: 9. Germline CDR1 and CDR2: MNHNY and SVGAGI (reference sequence). This CDR3 is 13 amino acids long. The CDR3 loop reads CASRVDIGGAQYF. DNA for the CDR3: TGTGCCAGCAGAGTCGACATCGGGGGGGCCCAGTACTTC.

The rearrangement links TRBV4-3 to TRBJ2-5; maybe TRBD1 (6 bases). The CDR3 runs to 16 residues. CDR1 and CDR2 from the germline V gene are LGHNA and YSLEER. V lost 1 base, J lost 1 base, and 13 bases lay in between. DNA of the CDR3: TGCGCCAGCAGCCAAGGGGGGACATCCCTCCAAGAGACCCAGTACTTC. Encoded protein: CASSQGGTSLQETQYF.

The genes are TRBV4-2 and TRBJ2-3; 10 bases fit TRBD2. From germline, CDR1 is LGHNA and CDR2 YNFKEQ. V was clipped by 0 bases and J by 12 bases; unmatched bases: 9. The CDR3 runs 15 residues. The CDR3 bases are TGTGCCAGCAGCCAAGATCCCGGACTAGCGGTCCCCCAGTATTTT. Translating it yields CASSQDPGLAVPQYF.

This clonotype was detected only a few times. V is TRBV6-5 and J is TRBJ2-7; TRBD2 might be the D (5 bases). The germline V gene encodes CDR1 MNHEY and CDR2 SVGAGI. Trimming took 2 bases from V and 2 from J, leaving 10 bases between them. CDR3 length: 14 residues. The CDR3 nucleotides read TGTGCCAGCAGTTACCGGGATCCGACCTACGAGCAGTACTTC. Amino acids: CASSYRDPTYEQYF.

The chain uses TRBV7-2 and TRBJ1-6; tentatively, D is TRBD1 (5 bases). Trimming pared 1 base from V and 6 bases from J, leaving 7 bases between. The germline V gene encodes CDR1 SGHTA and CDR2 FQGNSA. This CDR3 contains 14 residues. CDR3 region: CASSLVQGNSPLHF. CDR3 nucleotides: TGTGCCAGCAGCTTAGTTCAGGGTAATTCACCCCTCCACTTT.